This is a list of T cell receptor beta chains from one sample in a study of blood T cell repertoires in COVID-19. Method: immunoSEQ multiplex PCR; TCRdb's copy keeps in-frame clones and lacks some. The sample shows about 190,000 clones, about 87% of them seen only once. The sample taken for sequencing was peripheral blood. The receptors come from a man aged 35-49 years with active or convalescent COVID-19. CDR3s leave out the opening cysteine and the closing phenylalanine or tryptophan.

TRBV2,TRBJ1-1,ASSAAGPNTEAF
TRBV6-5,TRBJ2-5,ASSRGQGAETQY
TRBV29-1,TRBJ2-5,SVEDLGGIQETQY
TRBV9,TRBJ1-2,ASSVDGEGVNGYT
TRBV30,TRBJ1-2,AWRSGHYGYT
TRBV7-7,TRBJ2-2,ASSWGVSGELF
TRBV21-1,TRBJ1-1,ASSSDSNTEAF
TRBV2,TRBJ2-4,ASSTGAANIQY
TRBV24-1,TRBJ2-5,ATSDFDREETQY
TRBV23-1,TRBJ2-3,ASSQLRPSAGGMADTQY
TRBV19,TRBJ1-5,ASSIDRGNQPQH
TRBV6-5,TRBJ2-5,ASRDWRGETQY
TRBV3-1/TRBV3-2,TRBJ2-2,ASSFRGNTGELF
TRBV5-4,TRBJ1-4,ASSLAGATNEKLF
TRBV27,TRBJ1-6,ASSTGFSSPLH
TRBV19,TRBJ1-1,ASSSKWTEAF
TRBV10-3,TRBJ1-1,AISPTGIAEAF
TRBV19,TRBJ1-3,ASSIEGRSGNTIY
TRBV20-1,TRBJ1-3,SASWDSSGNTIY
TRBV29-1,TRBJ2-1,SVGYAGSSYNEQF
TRBV30,TRBJ1-2,AWRDRGESGYT
TRBV28,TRBJ1-3,ASLEGAPGNTIY
TRBV6-6,TRBJ1-2,ASSFGQGSRYT
TRBV7-9,TRBJ1-1,ASSLAGARTEAF
TRBV6-4,TRBJ2-2,ASSYSGGAPGELF
TRBV6-1,TRBJ1-2,ASSLGTGINYGYT
TRBV5-5,TRBJ1-1,ASSLQANTEAF
TRBV4-1,TRBJ1-1,ASSQDWWQARGVTEAF
TRBV18,TRBJ2-3,ASTGASSTDTQY
TRBV28,TRBJ1-2,ASSLRQSLGYT
TRBV24-1,TRBJ2-5,ATSDPGTIHQETQY
TRBV5-1,TRBJ1-2,ASSLEEGAGYGYT
TRBV19,TRBJ1-2,ASSISGGYGYT
TRBV15,TRBJ1-1,ATSLEKTGWSTEAF
TRBV13,TRBJ1-3,ASSFGQAHTIY
TRBV7-2,TRBJ2-1,ASSPRSGGAGEQF
TRBV2,TRBJ2-2,ASKEGAGTGELF